The sequence of this T cell receptor beta chain was determined in a study of blood T cell repertoires in COVID-19. In the study overall: Spain, Italy and the United States supplied samples that represented acute and convalescent COVID-19. The analysed material was cDNA or gDNA that came from T cells, B-cell-depleted T cells, or PBMCs.

Methods used by the authors: From reference gene primer amplification, estimates of nucleated cell counts were derived. Profiling relied on immunoSEQ multiplex PCR, and the TCRdb table lists in-frame clones only, not all of them. The V and J calls and clone size were taken over from that table, and D and trimming were inferred from the DNA. This sample yields some 200,000 clones, of which approximately 90% are seen a single time; 5% to 6.5% belongs to the top ten. CDR3 length: 12 residues. Per the germline V gene, CDR1 is SGHVS and CDR2 is FNYEAQ. V was clipped by 3 bases and J by 5 bases, with 6 bases between them.

Input material: peripheral blood. This receptor was identified in a man older than 75 with acute or convalescent COVID-19. The genes are TRBV7-6 and TRBJ2-3; D unresolved. CDR3 residues: CASSFPGDTQYF. DNA of the CDR3: TGTGCCAGCAGCTTCCCGGGAGATACGCAGTATTTT.